These 22 T cell receptor beta chains share one sample of origin, sequenced in a study of OX40 agonist ivuxolimab in advanced cancers. Clones were sequenced by immunoSEQ multiplex PCR, and TCRdb holds only the in-frame ones, with some missing. The sample contains tens of thousands of clones, 70% to 90% of which appear only once. The material was CD4+ or CD8+ T cells sorted from blood, obtained in a trial of the OX40 agonist ivuxolimab. These TCRs come from an adult with an advanced solid tumor such as melanoma, head and neck, liver or kidney cancer.

V is TRBV28 and J is TRBJ2-2; D ambiguous. V lost 1 base and J lost 1, with 7 bases in between. This CDR3 comprises 15 residues. Germline loops: CDR1 MDHEN, CDR2 SYDVKM. This CDR3 reads CASSLSMGNTGELFF. In DNA form, the CDR3 reads TGTGCCAGCAGTTTATCAATGGGGAACACCGGGGAGCTGTTTTTT.

This chain connects TRBV6-4 to TRBJ2-1; 12 positions match TRBD2. With 6 bases clipped from V and 8 bases from J, the junction kept 8 bases outside the gene matches. CDR3 size: 15 residues. Germline CDR1 and CDR2: MRHNA and SNTAGT. The CDR3 region has the DNA TGTGCCAGCAGCCCGACTAGCGGGAGTACGGATGAGCAGTTCTTC. It specifies CASSPTSGSTDEQFF.

CDR3 sequence: CASSERTGDTGELFF. The CDR3 coding sequence is TGTGCCAGCAGTGAGAGGACAGGTGACACCGGGGAGCTGTTTTTT. The chain has TRBV6-4 and TRBJ2-2, with 7 positions matching TRBD1. The CDR3 extends over 15 amino acids. CDR1 and CDR2 from the germline V gene are MRHNA and SNTAGT. V gave up 3 bases and J gave up 3 bases; unmatched junction bases: 4.

About this clone itself: Because it lacks the conserved phenylalanine or tryptophan at the end, this CDR3 is likely a read error. The chain is built from TRBV19 and TRBJ1-2; no firm D call. The CDR3 is made up of 14 amino acids. Deletions cut 5 bases from V and 5 bases from J, with 15 bases between. From germline, CDR1 is LNHDA and CDR2 SQIVND (reference sequence). The CDR3 coding sequence is TGTGCCAGTAGTGCCCAGGCCGTAGTGTATGGCTACACCCTC. It encodes CASSAQAVVYGYTL.

This chain joins TRBV6-5 and TRBJ1-1; D gene unclear. Between the trimmed V and J ends, which lost 7 bases and 5 bases, there was a span of 14 bases. CDR1 and CDR2 (germline): MNHEY, SVGAGI. The CDR3 consists of 13 residues. This chain's CDR3 is CASTRQVLTEAFF. CDR3 nucleotide sequence: TGTGCCAGCACTCGCCAGGTATTGACTGAAGCTTTCTTT.

V usage is TRBV13 and J usage is TRBJ2-7; TRBD1 might be the D (6 bases). V gave up 1 base and J gave up 4 bases, with 17 bases separating them. The CDR3 length is 16 residues. Germline V CDR1 and CDR2: PRHDT, FYEKMQ (reference sequence). The CDR3 spells CASSLDGQRDGYEQYF. CDR3 in DNA: TGTGCCAGCAGCTTAGACGGACAGAGAGACGGATACGAGCAGTACTTC.

The V gene is TRBV14, the J gene TRBJ2-7, with D hard to call. The V gene lost 4 bases and the J gene lost 0 bases, with 10 bases spanning the gap. Germline CDR1 reads SGHDN; CDR2 reads FVKESK. The CDR3 runs 14 residues. DNA of the CDR3: TGTGCCAGCAGCCCCGGACGGTTCTCCTACGAGCAGTACTTC. This gives the protein CASSPGRFSYEQYF.

A remark on this clone: One end of the junction is discordant with germline, which a read error may explain. The rearrangement joins TRBV5-1 to TRBJ2-1, with D possibly TRBD2 on 5 matching bases. Germline CDR1 is SGHRS and CDR2 is YFSETQ. The CDR3 loop spans 15 amino acids. CDR3 sequence reads: CATSSEGTTYNEQFF. CDR3 DNA sequence: TGCGCCACCAGCTCTGAGGGTACTACCTACAATGAGCAGTTCTTC.

The chain's CDR3 is CASSDSGRAKGTGELFF. CDR3 in DNA: TGTGCCAGCAGTGATAGCGGGAGGGCTAAGGGCACCGGGGAGCTGTTTTTT. The V and J genes are TRBV6-4 and TRBJ2-2, with 11 bases aligning to TRBD2. The V and J ends lost 3 bases and 4 bases, in that order; junction bases with no gene match: 7. Germline assignment: CDR1 MRHNA and CDR2 SNTAGT. The length of the CDR3 is 17 residues.

The chain couples TRBV19 to TRBJ2-2, with D possibly being TRBD1 or TRBD2 (5 bases each). From germline, CDR1 is LNHDA and CDR2 SQIVND (reference sequence). The CDR3 totals 14 residues. The V end was cut by 3 bases, the J end by 5 bases, with 10 bases between. For the CDR3, the DNA is TGTGCCAGTAGTATGGGGGTCAGGACCGGGGAGCTGTTTTTT. It codes for CASSMGVRTGELFF.

The chain uses TRBV7-2 and TRBJ1-2; unclear D gene. This CDR3 is built from 14 residues. Germline V CDR1 and CDR2: SGHTA, FQGNSA. V lost 1 base to trimming and J lost 4 bases, with 10 bases between them. CDR3 protein: CASSLVAGLYGYTF. The CDR3 bases are TGTGCCAGCAGCTTAGTGGCGGGTCTCTATGGCTACACCTTC.

Comments on this clone: One junction end does not reproduce the germline sequence, and a read error may be involved. The chain carries TRBV7-7 and TRBJ2-3; 9 nucleotides align to TRBD1. Germline V lookup: CDR1 SSHAT, CDR2 FNYEAQ (reference sequence). CDR3 length: 15 residues. CDR3 loop: CASRLNRGQTDTQYF. CDR3 bases: TGTGCTAGCAGACTAAACAGGGGGCAGACAGATACGCAGTATTTT. Full variable domain (missing parts from reference TRBV7-7 and TRBJ2-3): GAGVSQSPRYKVTKRGQDVTLRCDPISSHATLYWYQQALGQGPEFLTYFNYEAQPDKSGLPSDRFSAERPEGSISTLTIQRTEQRDSAMYRCASRLNRGQTDTQYFGPGTRLTVL.

The rearrangement joins TRBV28 to TRBJ2-5, with TRBD2 matching over 8 bases. After removal of 7 bases from V and 3 bases from J, the junction contained 4 bases not matched to a gene. The CDR3 runs to 13 residues. From germline, CDR1 is MDHEN and CDR2 SYDVKM. The CDR3 is CASILSGEETQYF. CDR3 nucleotide sequence: TGTGCCAGCATACTTAGCGGGGAAGAGACCCAGTACTTC.

The genes are TRBV29-1 and TRBJ1-4; 8 nucleotides line up with TRBD1. Unmatched junction bases numbered 5, after V lost 4 bases and J lost 1 base. Germline lookup yields CDR1 SQVTM and CDR2 ANQGSEA. This CDR3 has 15 amino acids. CDR3 protein: CSVAVRGLTNEKLFF. DNA of the CDR3: TGCAGCGTTGCGGTCAGGGGGCTAACTAATGAAAAACTGTTTTTT.

The chain links TRBV4-1 to TRBJ1-1; TRBD1 might be the D (5 bases). Germline loops: CDR1 MGHRA, CDR2 YSYEKL. The V end was cut by 1 base, the J end by 4 bases, with 10 bases between. The CDR3 is made up of 14 amino acids. CDR3 protein: CASSQVERGTEAFF. The CDR3 DNA sequence: TGCGCCAGCAGCCAAGTAGAGAGGGGCACTGAAGCTTTCTTT.

The CDR3 nucleotides read TGTGCCAGCAGCGTAGTAGCCGGTGGGCAAGATACGCAGTATTTT. Translation: CASSVVAGGQDTQYF. V is TRBV9 and J is TRBJ2-3; no clear D. Germline values: CDR1 SGDLS, CDR2 YYNGEE. Trimming took 0 bases from V and 5 from J, leaving 13 bases between them. The CDR3 is 15 residues long. The full variable domain, its missing parts supplied by reference TRBV9 and TRBJ2-3, is DSGVTQTPKHLITATGQRVTLRCSPRSGDLSVYWYQQSLDQGLQFLIQYYNGEERAKGNILERFSAQQFPDLHSELNLSSLELGDSALYFCASSVVAGGQDTQYFGPGTRLTVL.

The chain couples TRBV18 to TRBJ2-5; D tentatively fits TRBD1 or TRBD2 (5 bases each). In germline, CDR1 is KGHSH, CDR2 LQKENI. The CDR3 is 13 residues long. The V end was cut by 5 bases, the J end by 1 base, with 8 bases between. The CDR3 DNA sequence: TGTGCCAGCTCATCCGGGGCCCAAGAGACCCAGTACTTC. Translation gives CASSSGAQETQYF.

J is TRBJ2-1 and V is TRBV5-1; 16 bases map to TRBD2. Germline V gene lookup returns CDR1 SGHRS and CDR2 YFSETQ. The trim removed 3 bases at V and 4 bases at J, leaving 10 bases unmatched. The length of the CDR3 is 19 residues. The CDR3: CASSSPGTSGRASYNEQFF. The CDR3 nucleotides are TGCGCCAGCAGCTCACCCGGGACTAGCGGGAGGGCCTCTTACAATGAGCAGTTCTTC.

The rearrangement links TRBV19 to TRBJ2-7, with TRBD1 matching 7 bases. This CDR3 has 15 residues. Per germline, CDR1 LNHDA and CDR2 SQIVND (reference sequence). J was trimmed by 0 bases and V by 6 bases; bases with no gene match: 8. The DNA of the CDR3 is TGTGCCAGTAGCCCAGGGACAGTATACTCCTACGAGCAGTACTTC. Translated: CASSPGTVYSYEQYF.

The J gene is TRBJ2-5, the V gene TRBV28; perhaps TRBD2 as D (5 bases). The CDR3 extends over 16 amino acids. The germline V gene encodes CDR1 MDHEN and CDR2 SYDVKM. V shed 2 bases and J shed 5 bases, with 18 bases lying between them. The DNA for the CDR3 is TGTGCCAGCAGTTTAGGCAAAACTAGAAGAGGGGAGACCCAGTACTTC. It is translated as CASSLGKTRRGETQYF.

This clone was observed a single time. The CDR3 nucleotides read TGCGCCAGCAGCTTGGCCCCAGGACCCTATGGCTACACCTTC. It encodes CASSLAPGPYGYTF. V usage is TRBV5-1 and J usage is TRBJ1-2, with D unclear. The CDR3 extends over 14 amino acids. In germline, CDR1 is SGHRS, CDR2 YFSETQ. Trimming removed 0 bases at V and 4 bases at J, with 10 bases between.

This clone was seen just once. This chain connects TRBV10-3 to TRBJ1-1; D might be TRBD1 (5 bases). This CDR3 has 14 residues. Trimming pared 4 bases from V and 4 bases from J, leaving 13 bases between. CDR1 and CDR2 from the germline V gene are ENHRY and SYGVKD. The CDR3 DNA sequence: TGTGCCATCAGTGGGGGCTTATTCACCACTGAAGCTTTCTTT. This gives the protein CAISGGLFTTEAFF.